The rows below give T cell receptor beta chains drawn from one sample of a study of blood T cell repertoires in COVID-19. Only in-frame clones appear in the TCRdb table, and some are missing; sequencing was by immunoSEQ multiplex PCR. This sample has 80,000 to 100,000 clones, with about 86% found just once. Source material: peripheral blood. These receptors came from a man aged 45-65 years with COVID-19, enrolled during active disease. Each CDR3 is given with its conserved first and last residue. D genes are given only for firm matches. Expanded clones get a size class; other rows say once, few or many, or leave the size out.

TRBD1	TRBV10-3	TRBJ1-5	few	CAARTGLYQPQHF	TGTGCCGCACGGACAGGGTTATATCAGCCCCAGCATTTT
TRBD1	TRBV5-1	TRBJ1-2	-	CASSGTGGSYGYTF	TGCGCCAGCAGCGGGACAGGGGGCAGCTATGGCTACACCTTC
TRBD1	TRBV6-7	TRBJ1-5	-	CASSYSRDRGNQPQHF	TGTGCCAGCAGTTACTCGAGGGACAGGGGTAATCAGCCCCAGCATTTT
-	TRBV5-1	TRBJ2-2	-	CASRRDGLNTGELFF	TGCGCCAGCAGGCGGGACGGCCTGAACACCGGGGAGCTGTTTTTT
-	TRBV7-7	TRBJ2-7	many	CASSAYPGHEQYF	TGTGCTAGCAGCGCATACCCAGGTCACGAGCAGTACTTC
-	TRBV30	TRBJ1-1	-	CAWTSQINTEAFF	TGTGCCTGGACGTCACAGATAAACACTGAAGCTTTCTTT
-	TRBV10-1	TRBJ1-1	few	CASMAQGPLNTEAFF	TGCGCCAGCATGGCCCAGGGTCCTTTGAACACTGAAGCTTTCTTT
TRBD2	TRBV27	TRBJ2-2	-	CASTLAENTGELFF	TGTGCCAGCACCCTAGCGGAAAACACCGGGGAGCTGTTTTTT
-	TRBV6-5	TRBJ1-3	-	CASSYSAGSGNTIYF	TGTGCCAGCAGTTACTCGGCGGGGTCTGGAAACACCATATATTTT
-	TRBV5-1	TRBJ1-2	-	CASSLAALQDGYTF	TGCGCCAGCAGCTTGGCAGCTCTTCAGGATGGCTACACCTTC
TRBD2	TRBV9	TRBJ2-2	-	CASSVTPLAGSGELFF	TGTGCCAGCAGCGTAACCCCGCTAGCGGGGTCCGGGGAGCTGTTTTTT
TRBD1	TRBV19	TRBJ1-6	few	CASKAGTGPWGSPLHF	TGTGCCAGTAAGGCCGGGACAGGGCCGTGGGGCTCACCCCTCCACTTT
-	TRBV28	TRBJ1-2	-	CASRIDRNYGYTF	TGTGCCAGCAGGATAGACAGGAACTATGGCTACACCTTC
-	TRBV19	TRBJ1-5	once	CASAKRDQPQHF	TGTGCCAGTGCCAAACGAGATCAGCCCCAGCATTTT
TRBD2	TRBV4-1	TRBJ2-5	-	CASSQSGGQRQETQYF	TGCGCCAGCAGCCAATCGGGGGGGCAGAGACAAGAGACCCAGTACTTC
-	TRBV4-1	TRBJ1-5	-	CASKRADWDNQPQHF	TGCGCCAGTAAGCGGGCAGATTGGGACAATCAGCCCCAGCATTTT
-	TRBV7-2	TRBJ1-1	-	CASSSGLLGEAFF	TGTGCCAGCAGCTCCGGACTTCTCGGTGAAGCTTTCTTT
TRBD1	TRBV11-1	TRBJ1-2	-	CASSLVDREGYTF	TGTGCCAGCAGCTTAGTGGACAGGGAAGGCTACACCTTC
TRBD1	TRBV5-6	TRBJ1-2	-	CASSPDRDRGYTF	TGTGCCAGCAGTCCGGACAGGGACCGAGGCTACACCTTC
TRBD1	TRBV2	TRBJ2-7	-	CASSLTIRDRVRRPYEQYF	TGTGCCAGCAGTTTGACTATTCGGGACAGGGTACGAAGGCCCTACGAGCAGTACTTC
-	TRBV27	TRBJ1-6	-	CASRSHSSYNSPLHF	TGTGCCAGCAGGTCGCACAGCTCCTATAATTCACCCCTCCACTTT
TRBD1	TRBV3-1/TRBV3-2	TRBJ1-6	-	CASSQSKSGQYNSPLHF	TGTGCCAGCAGCCAATCGAAGTCGGGACAGTATAATTCACCCCTCCACTTT
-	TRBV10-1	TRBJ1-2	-	CASSQTRVDGYTF	TGCGCCAGCAGTCAGACCAGGGTGGATGGCTACACCTTC
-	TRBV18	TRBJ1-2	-	CASSPPVGQPANYGYTF	TGTGCCAGCTCACCACCCGTCGGACAGCCAGCTAACTATGGCTACACCTTC
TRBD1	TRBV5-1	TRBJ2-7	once	CASQGAGEQYF	TGCGCCAGCCAGGGGGCGGGGGAGCAGTACTTC
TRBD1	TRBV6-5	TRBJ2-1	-	CASSYSGQGYNEQFF	TGTGCCAGCAGTTACTCGGGACAGGGTTACAATGAGCAGTTCTTC
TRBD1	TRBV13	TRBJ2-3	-	CASSLAPPGQVTDTQYF	TGTGCCAGCAGCTTGGCTCCGCCGGGACAGGTCACAGATACGCAGTATTTT
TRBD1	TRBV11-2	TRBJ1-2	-	CASSNQGVVYGYTF	TGTGCCAGCAGCAACCAGGGGGTAGTCTATGGCTACACCTTC
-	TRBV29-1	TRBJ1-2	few	CSVAGVGDGYTF	TGCAGCGTTGCAGGGGTCGGGGATGGCTACACCTTC
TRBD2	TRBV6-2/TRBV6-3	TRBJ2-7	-	CASSSGGAQTYEQYF	TGTGCCAGCAGTTCCGGGGGGGCCCAGACCTACGAGCAGTACTTC
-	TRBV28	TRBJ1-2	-	CASSLRSIGYTF	TGTGCCAGCAGTTTAAGGAGTATTGGCTACACCTTC
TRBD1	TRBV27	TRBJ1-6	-	CASSSGTGSSPLHF	TGTGCCAGCAGTTCCGGGACAGGGAGTTCACCCCTCCACTTT
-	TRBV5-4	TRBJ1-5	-	CASTRLRVGDNQPQHF	TGTGCCAGCACCCGACTCCGGGTTGGAGACAATCAGCCCCAGCATTTT
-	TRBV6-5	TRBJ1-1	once	CASMRLTEAFF	TGTGCCAGCATGAGGCTCACTGAAGCTTTCTTT
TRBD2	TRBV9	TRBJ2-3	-	CASSVSGGSTDTQYF	TGTGCCAGCAGCGTGTCGGGGGGTAGCACAGATACGCAGTATTTT
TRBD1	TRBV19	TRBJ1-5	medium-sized	CASSINRGSSNQPQHF	TGTGCCAGTAGTATTAACAGGGGTTCGAGCAATCAGCCCCAGCATTTT
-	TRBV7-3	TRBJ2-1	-	CASKEDYSYNEQFF	TGTGCCAGCAAGGAGGACTACTCCTACAATGAGCAGTTCTTC
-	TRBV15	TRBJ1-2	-	CATSRDQEGLYGYTF	TGTGCCACCAGCAGAGATCAGGAGGGGCTCTATGGCTACACCTTC
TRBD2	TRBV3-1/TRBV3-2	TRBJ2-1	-	CASSQAERGPLLNEQFF	TGTGCCAGCAGCCAAGCGGAGCGGGGACCCCTTTTGAATGAGCAGTTCTTC
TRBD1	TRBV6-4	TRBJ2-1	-	CASSKRQGSSYNEQFF	TGTGCCAGCAGCAAAAGACAGGGGAGCTCCTACAATGAGCAGTTCTTC
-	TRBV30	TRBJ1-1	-	CASGTPRMTAEAFF	TGTGCCTCCGGGACTCCGAGAATGACCGCTGAAGCTTTCTTT
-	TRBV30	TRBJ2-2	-	CAWSGLQRELFF	TGTGCCTGGAGTGGACTCCAAAGGGAGCTGTTTTTT